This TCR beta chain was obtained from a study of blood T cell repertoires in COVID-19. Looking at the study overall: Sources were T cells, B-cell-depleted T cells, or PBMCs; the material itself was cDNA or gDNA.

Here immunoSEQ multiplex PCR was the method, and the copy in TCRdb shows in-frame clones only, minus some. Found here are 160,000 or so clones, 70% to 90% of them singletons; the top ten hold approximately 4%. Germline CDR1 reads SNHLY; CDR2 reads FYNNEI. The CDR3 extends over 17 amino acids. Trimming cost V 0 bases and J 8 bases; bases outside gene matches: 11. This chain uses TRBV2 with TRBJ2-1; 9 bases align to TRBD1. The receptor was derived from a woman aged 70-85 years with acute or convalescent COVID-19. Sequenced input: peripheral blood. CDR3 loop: CASSEAIWDRESDEQFF. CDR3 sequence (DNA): TGTGCCAGCAGTGAAGCGATCTGGGACAGGGAGAGCGATGAGCAGTTCTTC. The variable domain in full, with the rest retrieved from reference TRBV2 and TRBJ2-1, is EPEVTQTPSHQVTQMGQEVILRCVPISNHLYFYWYRQILGQKVEFLVSFYNNEISEKSEIFDDQFSVERPDGSNFTLKIRSTKLEDSAMYFCASSEAIWDRESDEQFFGPGTRLTVL.